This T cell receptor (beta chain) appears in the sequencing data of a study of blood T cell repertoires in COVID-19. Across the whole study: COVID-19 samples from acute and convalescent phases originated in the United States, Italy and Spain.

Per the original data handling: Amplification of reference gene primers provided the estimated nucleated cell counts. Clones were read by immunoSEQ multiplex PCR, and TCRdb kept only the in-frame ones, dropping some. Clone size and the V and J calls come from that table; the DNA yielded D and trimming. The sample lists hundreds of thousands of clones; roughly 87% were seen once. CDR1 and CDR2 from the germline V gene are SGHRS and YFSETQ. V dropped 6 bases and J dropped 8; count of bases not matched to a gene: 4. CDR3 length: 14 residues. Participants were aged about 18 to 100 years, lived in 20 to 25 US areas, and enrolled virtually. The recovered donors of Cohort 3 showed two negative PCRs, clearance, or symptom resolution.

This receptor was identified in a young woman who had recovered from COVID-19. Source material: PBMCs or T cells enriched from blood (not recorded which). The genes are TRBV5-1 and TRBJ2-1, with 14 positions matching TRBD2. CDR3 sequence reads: CASTGTSGSYEQFF. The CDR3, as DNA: TGCGCCAGCACCGGGACTAGCGGGAGTTATGAGCAGTTCTTC.